Listed below are T cell receptor beta chains from one sample, sequenced in a study of immune evolution from preneoplasia to lung adenocarcinoma. Assay: immunoSEQ multiplex PCR; the TCRdb copy retains only in-frame clones and omits some. The sample shows 5,800 or so clones, roughly four fifths of them seen only once. The sequenced sample consisted of FFPE minimally invasive lung adenocarcinoma tissue. Every receptor here comes from an older person with lung adenocarcinoma. CDR3s include the opening cysteine and the closing phenylalanine or tryptophan. The D gene is left open where the match is weak. Where a row states a size, it is once, few, many or the class of an expanded clone; other rows omit it.

-	TRBV9	TRBJ1-2	-	TGTGCCAGCAGCGTAGATATGACGGGTGGCTACACCTTC	CASSVDMTGGYTF
-	TRBV5-6	TRBJ1-2	TRBD1	TGTGCCAGCAGCTTCGCACAGGGGGCTAACTATGGCTACACCTTC	CASSFAQGANYGYTF
-	TRBV7-9	TRBJ2-7	-	TGTGCCAGCAGCTTAATGGGGGAGTCGATCTACGAGCAGTACTTC	CASSLMGESIYEQYF
-	TRBV19	TRBJ2-2	-	TGTGCCAGTAGGGCGGCGGCGAACACCGGGGAGCTGTTTTTT	CASRAAANTGELFF
once	TRBV18	TRBJ2-3	-	TGTGCCAGCTCACCAGGGGGAGATACGCAGTATTTT	CASSPGGDTQYF
-	TRBV28	TRBJ1-1	-	TGTGCCAGCAGTCTCGGGAGGGGTACAACCAAGGAAGCTTTCTTT	CASSLGRGTTKEAFF
-	TRBV13	TRBJ2-3	TRBD2	TGTGCCAGCAGCTTAGGCGGGGCCACTAGCGGGAGTCAAGATACGCAGTATTTT	CASSLGGATSGSQDTQYF
-	TRBV4-2	TRBJ1-5	-	TGTGCCAGCAGCCAAGATCGAGGCTGGGGGCGATTTCAGCCCCAGCATTTT	CASSQDRGWGRFQPQHF
-	TRBV4-2	TRBJ1-5	-	TGTGCCAGCAGCCAAGGCCTCAATCAGCCCCAGCATTTT	CASSQGLNQPQHF
-	TRBV21-1	TRBJ2-3	-	TGTGCCAGCAGCAGATCAGGGCGTCCAGATACGCAGTATTTT	CASSRSGRPDTQYF
-	TRBV2	TRBJ1-2	-	TGTGCCAGCAGTGAAGGCAGGGATTATGGCTACACCTTC	CASSEGRDYGYTF
-	TRBV7-9	TRBJ1-4	-	TGTGCCAGCAGTAGACCAGGGGCTAATGAAAAACTGTTTTTT	CASSRPGANEKLFF
-	TRBV5-6	TRBJ2-3	TRBD2	TGTGCCAGCAGCTTGATGGCGGGGGGATTCACAGATACGCAGTATTTT	CASSLMAGGFTDTQYF
once	TRBV7-7	TRBJ2-5	-	TGTGCTAGCAGCTTAGGGCCGGGACGGCAAGAGACCCAGTACTTC	CASSLGPGRQETQYF
-	TRBV7-2	TRBJ2-1	-	TGTGCCAGCAGCTTGGGGATGGGCAGGGAACTAGTCGACAATGAGCAGTTCTTC	CASSLGMGRELVDNEQFF
-	TRBV6-1	TRBJ2-2	TRBD2	TGTGCCAGCAGTGAAAGCGGGAGGGGCGCCGGGGAGCTGTTTTTT	CASSESGRGAGELFF
-	TRBV5-4	TRBJ2-3	TRBD2	TGTGCCAGCAGACTAGCGGTTAATGCAGATACGCAGTATTTT	CASRLAVNADTQYF
-	TRBV29-1	TRBJ2-3	-	TGCAGCGTTGACTTTTTCCCAGATACGCAGTATTTT	CSVDFFPDTQYF
-	TRBV19	TRBJ1-6	-	TGTGCCAGTAGTATACAAGGGGTTAATTCACCCCTCCACTTT	CASSIQGVNSPLHF
-	TRBV7-6	TRBJ1-4	TRBD1	TGTGCCAGCAGCAAGGGGACAGGGAGGGAAAAACTGTTTTTT	CASSKGTGREKLFF
-	TRBV28	TRBJ2-1	TRBD2	TGTGCCAGCACCTCCACCGGCGGGAGTATCTACAATGAGCAGTTCTTC	CASTSTGGSIYNEQFF
-	TRBV7-2	TRBJ2-7	TRBD1	TGTGCCAGCAGCTTAGACCCTCCGGGACAGGGGTACGAGCAGTACTTC	CASSLDPPGQGYEQYF
-	TRBV7-9	TRBJ1-2	-	TGTGCCAGCAGCTTGCACTTAGAAGGGAGGTATGGCTACACCTTC	CASSLHLEGRYGYTF
-	TRBV6-6	TRBJ2-5	TRBD1	TGTGCCAGCGGGTGGGACAGCAGACAAGAGACCCAGTACTTC	CASGWDSRQETQYF
few	TRBV10-3	TRBJ1-4	-	TGTGCCACCTCAGGGCCAGCGGGAGAAGATGAAAAACTGTTTTTT	CATSGPAGEDEKLFF
-	TRBV15	TRBJ1-2	TRBD1	TGTGCCACCAGCAGATCCCCGACAGGGGAATGGGGCTACACCTTC	CATSRSPTGEWGYTF
-	TRBV29-1	TRBJ2-3	-	TGCAGCGTTGGGGCGAGAAGAAGCACAGATACGCAGTATTTT	CSVGARRSTDTQYF
-	TRBV28	TRBJ2-5	TRBD1	TGTGCCAGCATGAACAGGGGCCGGGAGACCCAGTACTTC	CASMNRGRETQYF
few	TRBV12-5	TRBJ2-3	TRBD2	TGTGCTAGTGGTTTGGGGCTAGCGGAACGAGATACGCAGTATTTT	CASGLGLAERDTQYF
few	TRBV28	TRBJ2-3	-	TGTGCCAGCAGTTTTCTAAGCGGCACAGATACGCAGTATTTT	CASSFLSGTDTQYF
-	TRBV25-1	TRBJ1-6	-	TGTGCCAGCACTAATACAGGGCTTCACCTCCACTTT	CASTNTGLHLHF
few	TRBV27	TRBJ2-7	-	TGTGCCAGCCACCCAGCGGGCAGGAAGCACGAGCAGTACTTC	CASHPAGRKHEQYF
-	TRBV4-2	TRBJ1-1	-	TGTGCCAGCAGCCAAGATGAGAGGGCCACTGAAGCTTTCTTT	CASSQDERATEAFF
-	TRBV5-8	TRBJ1-4	TRBD1	TGTGCCAGCAGCCAGCCAGGGACAGGGAATGAAAAACTGTTTTTT	CASSQPGTGNEKLFF
-	TRBV29-1	TRBJ2-3	-	TGCAGCGTTGGAGAAGATACGCAGTATTTT	CSVGEDTQYF
once	TRBV7-8	TRBJ2-5	-	TGTGCCAGCAGCTTAGTGGCAGCCGGGGAGGAGACCCAGTACTTC	CASSLVAAGEETQYF
few	TRBV18	TRBJ2-1	TRBD2	TGTGCCAGCTCACCAAGGTACGGGGGGAATGAGCAGTTCTTC	CASSPRYGGNEQFF
few	TRBV5-1	TRBJ2-3	-	TGCGCCAGCAGCTTGGGGTTTAGGACCCTGGGGGCAGATACGCAGTATTTT	CASSLGFRTLGADTQYF
-	TRBV7-2	TRBJ2-3	-	TGTGCCAGCAGCTTAAGGCGCACCGGTACGCAGTATTTT	CASSLRRTGTQYF
-	TRBV2	TRBJ2-2	TRBD1	TGTGCCAGCACCAACAGGGGTACCGGGGAGCTGTTTTTT	CASTNRGTGELFF
-	TRBV7-8	TRBJ2-7	-	TGTGCCAGCAGCTTAGCGCGGCTAGCCTACGAGCAGTACTTC	CASSLARLAYEQYF
-	TRBV7-9	TRBJ2-7	-	TGTGCCAGCAGCTTTTCCACCGATTCCGAGCAGTACTTC	CASSFSTDSEQYF
-	TRBV19	TRBJ2-1	TRBD2	TGTGCCAGTAGTATATGGCGGGGGGGCCTCGGCTCCTACAATGAGCAGTTCTTC	CASSIWRGGLGSYNEQFF
-	TRBV5-1	TRBJ2-5	-	TGCGCCAGCAGCTTGAGGGAGGGGGGGTACCAAGAGACCCAGTACTTC	CASSLREGGYQETQYF
-	TRBV19	TRBJ1-1	-	TGTGCCAGTAGTATGATGTGGGGGAACACTGAAGCTTTCTTT	CASSMMWGNTEAFF
-	TRBV6-1	TRBJ2-1	TRBD2	TGTGCCAGCAGCACTGACATATCTAAGCGGGGGCCCCAGTTCTTC	CASSTDISKRGPQFF
-	TRBV29-1	TRBJ1-2	-	TGCAGCCCCGAGCCAGGTGGGGCGGGCTACACCTTC	CSPEPGGAGYTF
-	TRBV20-1	TRBJ1-1	-	TGCAGTGCAGCTCAGGGGACTGAAGCTTTCTTT	CSAAQGTEAFF
-	TRBV28	TRBJ2-5	-	TGTGCCAGCAGCGAGTGGGCAGCCCTAACGGAGACCCAGTACTTC	CASSEWAALTETQYF
-	TRBV5-1	TRBJ2-7	-	TGCGCCAGCAGCTTGGAGGACGAGCAGTACTTC	CASSLEDEQYF
medium-sized	TRBV5-1	TRBJ2-1	-	TGCGCCAGCAGCTTGGTTCCCTCAGGGAAGCAGTTCTTC	CASSLVPSGKQFF
-	TRBV29-1	TRBJ1-1	-	TGCAGCGAGGGGGGGGCAGATACTGAAGCTTTCTTT	CSEGGADTEAFF
-	TRBV29-1	TRBJ2-5	TRBD2	TGCAGCGCAGTACCGGGACTAGCGGGAAAAGAGACCCAGTACTTC	CSAVPGLAGKETQYF